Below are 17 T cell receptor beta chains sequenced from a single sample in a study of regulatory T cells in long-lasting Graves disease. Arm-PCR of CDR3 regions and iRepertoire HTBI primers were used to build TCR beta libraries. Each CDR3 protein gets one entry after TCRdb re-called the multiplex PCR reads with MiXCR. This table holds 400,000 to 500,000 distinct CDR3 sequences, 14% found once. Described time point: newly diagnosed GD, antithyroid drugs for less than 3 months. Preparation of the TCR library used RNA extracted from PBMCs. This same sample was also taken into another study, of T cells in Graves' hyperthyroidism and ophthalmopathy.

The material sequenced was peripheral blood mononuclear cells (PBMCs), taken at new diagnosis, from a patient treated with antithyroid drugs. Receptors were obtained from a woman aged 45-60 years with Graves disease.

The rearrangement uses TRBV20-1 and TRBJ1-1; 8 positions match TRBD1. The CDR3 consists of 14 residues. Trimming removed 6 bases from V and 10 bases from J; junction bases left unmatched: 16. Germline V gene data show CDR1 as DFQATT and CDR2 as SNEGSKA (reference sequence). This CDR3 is CSAVRTTGVDVAFF. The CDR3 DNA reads TGCAGTGCCGTCAGAACGACAGGGGTCGATGTAGCTTTCTTT.

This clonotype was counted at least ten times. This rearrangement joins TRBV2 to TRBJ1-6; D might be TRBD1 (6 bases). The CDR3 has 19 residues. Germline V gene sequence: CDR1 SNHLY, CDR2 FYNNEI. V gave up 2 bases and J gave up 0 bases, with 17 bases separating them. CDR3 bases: TGTGCCAGCAGTGAAAGGGGGAGGGAACGGAGCTCCTATAATTCACCCCTCCACTTT. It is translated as CASSERGRERSSYNSPLHF.

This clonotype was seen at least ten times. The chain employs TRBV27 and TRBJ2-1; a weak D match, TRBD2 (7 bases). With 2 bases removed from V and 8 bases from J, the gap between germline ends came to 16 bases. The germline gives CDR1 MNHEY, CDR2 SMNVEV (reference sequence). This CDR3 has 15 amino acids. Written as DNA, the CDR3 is TGTGCCAGCAGTTTAAGGGGGAGGGCCTTGGATGAGCAGTTCTTC. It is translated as CASSLRGRALDEQFF.

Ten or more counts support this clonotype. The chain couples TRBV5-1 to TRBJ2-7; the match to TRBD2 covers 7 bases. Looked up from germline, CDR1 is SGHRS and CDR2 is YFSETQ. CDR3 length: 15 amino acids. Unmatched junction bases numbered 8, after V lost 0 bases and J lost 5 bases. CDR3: CASSLAAGVNNEQYF. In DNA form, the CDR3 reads TGCGCCAGCAGCTTGGCGGCGGGAGTAAATAACGAGCAGTACTTC.

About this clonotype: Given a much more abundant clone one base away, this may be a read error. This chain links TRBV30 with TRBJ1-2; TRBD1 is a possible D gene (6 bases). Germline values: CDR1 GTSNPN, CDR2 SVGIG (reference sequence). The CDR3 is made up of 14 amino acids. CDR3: CAWSGQDYNYSYTF. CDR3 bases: TGTGCCTGGAGTGGACAGGACTATAACTATAGCTACACCTTC.

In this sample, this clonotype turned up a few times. In DNA form, the CDR3 reads TGCAGTGCTAGGTCAGGGTTTCAAGAGACCCAGTACTTC. This gives the protein CSARSGFQETQYF. The chain employs TRBV20-1 and TRBJ2-5; D perhaps matches TRBD1 (5 bases). Trimming shortened V by 3 bases and J by 2 bases, and 10 bases separated the two germline ends. CDR3 size: 13 residues. Germline values: CDR1 DFQATT, CDR2 SNEGSKA (reference sequence).

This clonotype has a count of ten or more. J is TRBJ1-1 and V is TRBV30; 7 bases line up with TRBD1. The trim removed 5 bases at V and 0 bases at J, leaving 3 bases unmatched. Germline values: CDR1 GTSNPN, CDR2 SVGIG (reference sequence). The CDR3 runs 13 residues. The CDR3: CAWQTGMNTEAFF. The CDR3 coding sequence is TGTGCCTGGCAGACAGGGATGAACACTGAAGCTTTCTTT.

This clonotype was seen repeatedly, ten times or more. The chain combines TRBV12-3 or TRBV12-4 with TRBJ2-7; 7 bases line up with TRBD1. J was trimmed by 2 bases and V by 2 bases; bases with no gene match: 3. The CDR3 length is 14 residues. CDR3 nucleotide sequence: TGTGCCAGCAGTTTATCGGGACAGACCTACGAGCAGTACTTC. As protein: CASSLSGQTYEQYF.

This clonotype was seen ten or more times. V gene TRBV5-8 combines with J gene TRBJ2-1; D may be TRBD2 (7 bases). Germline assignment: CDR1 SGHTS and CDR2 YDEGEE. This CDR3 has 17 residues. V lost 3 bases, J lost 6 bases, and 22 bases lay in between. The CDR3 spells CASSWTSGGVGGNEQFF. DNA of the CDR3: TGTGCCAGCAGCTGGACGTCGGGGGGAGTAGGGGGCAATGAGCAGTTCTTC.

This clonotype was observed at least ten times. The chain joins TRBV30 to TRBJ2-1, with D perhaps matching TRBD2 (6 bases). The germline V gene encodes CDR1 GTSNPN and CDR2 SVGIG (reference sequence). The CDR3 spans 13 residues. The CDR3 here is CASEREVVDEQFF. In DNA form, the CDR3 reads TGTGCATCGGAGAGGGAGGTAGTAGATGAGCAGTTCTTC.

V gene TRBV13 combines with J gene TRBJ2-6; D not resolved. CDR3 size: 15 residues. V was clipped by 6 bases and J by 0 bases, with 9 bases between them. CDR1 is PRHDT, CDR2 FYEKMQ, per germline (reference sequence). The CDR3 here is CASSPSFSGANVLTF. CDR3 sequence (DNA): TGTGCCAGCAGTCCATCTTTCTCTGGGGCCAACGTCCTGACTTTC.

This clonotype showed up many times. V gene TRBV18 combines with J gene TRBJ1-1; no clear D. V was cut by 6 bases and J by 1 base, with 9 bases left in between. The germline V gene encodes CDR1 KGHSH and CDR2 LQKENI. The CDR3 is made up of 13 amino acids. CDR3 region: CASSSGENTEAFF. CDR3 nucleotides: TGTGCCAGCTCTTCTGGGGAGAACACTGAAGCTTTCTTT.

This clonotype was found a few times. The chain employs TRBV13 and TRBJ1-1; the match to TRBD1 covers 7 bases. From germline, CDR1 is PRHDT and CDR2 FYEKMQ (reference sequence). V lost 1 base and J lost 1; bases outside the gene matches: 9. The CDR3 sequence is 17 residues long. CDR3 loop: CASSLVGGGLRNTEAFF. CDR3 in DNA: TGTGCCAGCAGCTTAGTCGGAGGGGGCCTAAGGAACACTGAAGCTTTCTTT.

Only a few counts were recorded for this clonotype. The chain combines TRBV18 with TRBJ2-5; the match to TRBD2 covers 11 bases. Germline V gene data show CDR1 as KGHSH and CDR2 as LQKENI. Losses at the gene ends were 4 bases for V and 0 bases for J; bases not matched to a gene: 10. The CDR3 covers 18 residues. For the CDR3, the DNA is TGTGCCAGCTCACGACCCGGGACTAGCGGCACCTACCAAGAGACCCAGTACTTC. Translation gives CASSRPGTSGTYQETQYF.

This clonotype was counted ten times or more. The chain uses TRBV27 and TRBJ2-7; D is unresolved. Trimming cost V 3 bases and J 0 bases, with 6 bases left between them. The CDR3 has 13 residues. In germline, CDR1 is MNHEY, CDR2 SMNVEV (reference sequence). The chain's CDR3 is CASSFHSSYEQYF. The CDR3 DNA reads TGTGCCAGCAGTTTCCATAGCTCCTACGAGCAGTACTTC.

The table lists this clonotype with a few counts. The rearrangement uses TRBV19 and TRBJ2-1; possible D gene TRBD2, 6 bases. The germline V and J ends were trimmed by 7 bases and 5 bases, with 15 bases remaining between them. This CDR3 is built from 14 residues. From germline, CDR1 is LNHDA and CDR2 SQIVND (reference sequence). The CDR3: CASTRSGPDNEQFF. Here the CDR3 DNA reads TGTGCCAGTACCCGAAGCGGGCCAGACAATGAGCAGTTCTTC.

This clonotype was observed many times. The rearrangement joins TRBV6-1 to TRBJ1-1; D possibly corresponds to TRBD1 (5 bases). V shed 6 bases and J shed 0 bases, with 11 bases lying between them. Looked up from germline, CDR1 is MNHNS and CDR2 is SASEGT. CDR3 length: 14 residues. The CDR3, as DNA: TGTGCCAGCAGCACAGGCTGGCTGAACACTGAAGCTTTCTTT. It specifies CASSTGWLNTEAFF.